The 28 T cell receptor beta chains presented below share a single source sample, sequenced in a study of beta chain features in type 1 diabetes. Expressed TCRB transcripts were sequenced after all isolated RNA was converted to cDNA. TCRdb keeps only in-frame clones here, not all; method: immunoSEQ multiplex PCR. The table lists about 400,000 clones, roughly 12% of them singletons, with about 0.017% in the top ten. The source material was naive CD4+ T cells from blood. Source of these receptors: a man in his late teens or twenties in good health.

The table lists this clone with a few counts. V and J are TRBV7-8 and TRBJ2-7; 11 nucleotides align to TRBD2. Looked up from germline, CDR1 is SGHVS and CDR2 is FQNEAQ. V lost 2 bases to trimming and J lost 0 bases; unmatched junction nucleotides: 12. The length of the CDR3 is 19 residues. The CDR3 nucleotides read TGTGCCAGCAGCTTACGGGTAACTAGCGGGAGATCTAGCTCCTACGAGCAGTACTTC. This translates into CASSLRVTSGRSSSYEQYF.

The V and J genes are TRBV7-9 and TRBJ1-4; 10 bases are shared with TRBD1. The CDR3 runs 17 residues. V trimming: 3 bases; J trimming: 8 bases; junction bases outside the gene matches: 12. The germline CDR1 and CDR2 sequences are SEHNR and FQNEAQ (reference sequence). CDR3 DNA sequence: TGTGCCAGCAGCTTCAGAGAGGGGGACAGGGGACGAGAAAAACTGTTTTTT. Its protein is CASSFREGDRGREKLFF.

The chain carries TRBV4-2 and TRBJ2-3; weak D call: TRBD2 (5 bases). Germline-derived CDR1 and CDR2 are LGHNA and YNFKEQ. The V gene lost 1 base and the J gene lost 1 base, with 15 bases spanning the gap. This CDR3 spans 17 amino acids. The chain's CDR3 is CASSQVSIGLGTDTQYF. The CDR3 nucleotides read TGTGCCAGCAGCCAAGTGTCAATAGGACTTGGCACAGATACGCAGTATTTT.

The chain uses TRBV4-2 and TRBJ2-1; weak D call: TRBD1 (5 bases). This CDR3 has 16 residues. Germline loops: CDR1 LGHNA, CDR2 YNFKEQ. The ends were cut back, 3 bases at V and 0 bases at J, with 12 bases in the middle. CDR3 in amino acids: CASSQRQFSSYNEQFF. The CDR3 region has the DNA TGTGCCAGCAGCCAGCGACAGTTCAGCTCCTACAATGAGCAGTTCTTC.

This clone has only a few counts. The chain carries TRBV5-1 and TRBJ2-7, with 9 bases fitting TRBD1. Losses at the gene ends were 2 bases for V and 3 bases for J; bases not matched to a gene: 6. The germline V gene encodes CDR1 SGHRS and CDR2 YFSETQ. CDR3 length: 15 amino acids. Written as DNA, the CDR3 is TGCGCCAGCAGCTTAGAGCCGGGACAGGGCTACGAGCAGTACTTC. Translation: CASSLEPGQGYEQYF.

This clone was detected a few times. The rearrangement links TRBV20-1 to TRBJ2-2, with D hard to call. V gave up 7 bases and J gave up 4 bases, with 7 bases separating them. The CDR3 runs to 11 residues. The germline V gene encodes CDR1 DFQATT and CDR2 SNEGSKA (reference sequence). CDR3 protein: CSGLVTGELFF. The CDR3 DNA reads TGCAGTGGGTTAGTCACCGGGGAGCTGTTTTTT.

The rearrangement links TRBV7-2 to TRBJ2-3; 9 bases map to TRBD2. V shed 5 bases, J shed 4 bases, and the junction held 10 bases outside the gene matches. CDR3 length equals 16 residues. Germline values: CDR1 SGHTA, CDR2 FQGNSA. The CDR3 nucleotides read TGTGCCAGCAGCCCACTAGGCGGGGGGGTACCAGATACGCAGTATTTT. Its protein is CASSPLGGGVPDTQYF.

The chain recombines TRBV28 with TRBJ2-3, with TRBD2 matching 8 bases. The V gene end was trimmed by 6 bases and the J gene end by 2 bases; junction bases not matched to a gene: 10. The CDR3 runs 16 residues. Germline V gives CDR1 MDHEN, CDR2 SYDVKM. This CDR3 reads CASSPGQRGITDTQYF. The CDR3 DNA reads TGTGCCAGCAGCCCCGGCCAGCGGGGGATCACAGATACGCAGTATTTT.

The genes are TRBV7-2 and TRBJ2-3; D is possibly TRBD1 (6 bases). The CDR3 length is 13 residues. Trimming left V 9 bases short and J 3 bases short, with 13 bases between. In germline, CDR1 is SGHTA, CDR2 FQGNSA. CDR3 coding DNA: TGTGCCAGTGCCGACAGGTCGACAGATACGCAGTATTTT. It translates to CASADRSTDTQYF.

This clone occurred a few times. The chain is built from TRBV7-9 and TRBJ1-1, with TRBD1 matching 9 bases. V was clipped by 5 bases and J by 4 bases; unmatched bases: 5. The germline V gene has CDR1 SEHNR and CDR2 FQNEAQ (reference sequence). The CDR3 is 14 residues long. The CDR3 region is CASSAWTGVTEAFF. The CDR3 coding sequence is TGTGCCAGCAGCGCGTGGACAGGGGTCACTGAAGCTTTCTTT.

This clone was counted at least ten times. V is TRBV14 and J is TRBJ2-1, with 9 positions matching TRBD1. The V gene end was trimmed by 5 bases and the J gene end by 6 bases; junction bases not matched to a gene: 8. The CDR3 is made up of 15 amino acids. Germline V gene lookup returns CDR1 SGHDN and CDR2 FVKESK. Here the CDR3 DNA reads TGTGCCAGCAGCGATCTTTGGACAGGGGTCAATGAGCAGTTCTTC. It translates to CASSDLWTGVNEQFF.

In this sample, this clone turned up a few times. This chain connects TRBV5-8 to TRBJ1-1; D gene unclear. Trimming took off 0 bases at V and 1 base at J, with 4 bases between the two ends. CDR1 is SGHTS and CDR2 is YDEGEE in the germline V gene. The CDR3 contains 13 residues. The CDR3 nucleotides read TGTGCCAGCAGCTTGGTGAGGAACACTGAAGCTTTCTTT. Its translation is CASSLVRNTEAFF.

CDR3 bases: TGCAGCGTTCACAATTTCGAGACCCAGTACTTC. Residues: CSVHNFETQYF. This chain connects TRBV29-1 to TRBJ2-5; the D is unclear. This CDR3 is built from 11 residues. Germline-derived CDR1 and CDR2 are SQVTM and ANQGSEA. The ends were cut back, 5 bases at V and 5 bases at J, with 9 bases in the middle.

CDR3 region: CASSTGQAAGETQYF. In DNA form, the CDR3 reads TGTGCCAGCAGCACGGGACAGGCGGCTGGGGAGACCCAGTACTTC. The chain combines TRBV5-6 with TRBJ2-5; 8 positions match TRBD1. Germline V gene lookup returns CDR1 SGHDT and CDR2 YYEEEE. J was trimmed by 5 bases and V by 4 bases; bases with no gene match: 10. This CDR3 has 15 amino acids.

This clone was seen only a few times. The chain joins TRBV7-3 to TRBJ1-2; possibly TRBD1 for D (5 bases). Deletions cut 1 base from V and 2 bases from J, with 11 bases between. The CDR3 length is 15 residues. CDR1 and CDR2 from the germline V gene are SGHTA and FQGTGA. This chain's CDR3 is CASSLNGRENYGYTF. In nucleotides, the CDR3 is TGTGCCAGCAGCTTAAATGGCAGGGAAAACTATGGCTACACCTTC.

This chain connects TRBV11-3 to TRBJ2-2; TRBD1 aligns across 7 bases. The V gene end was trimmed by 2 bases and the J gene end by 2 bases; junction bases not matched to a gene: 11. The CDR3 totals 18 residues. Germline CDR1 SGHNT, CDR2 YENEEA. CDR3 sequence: CASSLRGYGQDNTGELFF. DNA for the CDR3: TGTGCCAGCAGCTTACGGGGATACGGACAGGACAACACCGGGGAGCTGTTTTTT.

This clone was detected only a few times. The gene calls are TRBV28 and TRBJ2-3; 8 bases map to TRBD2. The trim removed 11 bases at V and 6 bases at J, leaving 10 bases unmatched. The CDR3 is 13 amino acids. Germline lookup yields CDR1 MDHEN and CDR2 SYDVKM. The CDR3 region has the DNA TGTGCCTGTGAGACGGGAGGGAGGGATACGCAGTATTTT. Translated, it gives CACETGGRDTQYF.

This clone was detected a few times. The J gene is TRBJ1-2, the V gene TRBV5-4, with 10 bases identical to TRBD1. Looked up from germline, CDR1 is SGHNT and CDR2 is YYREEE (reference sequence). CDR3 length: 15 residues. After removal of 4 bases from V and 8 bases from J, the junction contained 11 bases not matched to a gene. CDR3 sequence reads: CASSGTGTGAVGYTF. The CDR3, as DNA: TGTGCCAGCAGCGGAACCGGGACAGGGGCCGTAGGCTACACCTTC.

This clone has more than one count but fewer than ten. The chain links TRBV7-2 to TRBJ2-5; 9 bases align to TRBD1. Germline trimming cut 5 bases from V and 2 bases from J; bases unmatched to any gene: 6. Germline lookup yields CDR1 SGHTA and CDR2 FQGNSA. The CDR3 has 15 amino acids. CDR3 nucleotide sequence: TGTGCCAGCAGCCCCCTAGGGACAGGGCAAGAGACCCAGTACTTC. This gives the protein CASSPLGTGQETQYF.

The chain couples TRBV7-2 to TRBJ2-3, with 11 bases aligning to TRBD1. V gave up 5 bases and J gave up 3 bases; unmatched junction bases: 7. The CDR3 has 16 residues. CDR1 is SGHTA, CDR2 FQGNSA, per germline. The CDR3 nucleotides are TGTGCCAGCAGCACCCGGACAGGGGGCAGGACAGATACGCAGTATTTT. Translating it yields CASSTRTGGRTDTQYF.

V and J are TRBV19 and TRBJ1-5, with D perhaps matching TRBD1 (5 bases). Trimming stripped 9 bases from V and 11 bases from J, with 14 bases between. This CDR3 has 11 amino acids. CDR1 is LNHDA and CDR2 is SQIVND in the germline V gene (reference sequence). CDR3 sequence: CASTGGGAQHF. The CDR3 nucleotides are TGTGCCAGCACCGGGGGGGGAGCCCAGCATTTT.

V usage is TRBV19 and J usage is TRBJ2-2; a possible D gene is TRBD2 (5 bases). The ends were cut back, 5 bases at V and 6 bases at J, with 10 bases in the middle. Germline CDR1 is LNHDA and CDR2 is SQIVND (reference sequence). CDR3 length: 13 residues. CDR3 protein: CASSLLRAGELFF. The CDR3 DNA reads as TGTGCCAGTAGTCTTCTGCGGGCCGGGGAGCTGTTTTTT.

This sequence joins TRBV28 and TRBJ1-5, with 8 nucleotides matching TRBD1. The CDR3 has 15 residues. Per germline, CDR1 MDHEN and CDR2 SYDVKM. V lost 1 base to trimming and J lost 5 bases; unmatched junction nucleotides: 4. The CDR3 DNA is TGTGCCAGCAGTTTATTTAAGACAGGGGATCAGCCCCAGCATTTT. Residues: CASSLFKTGDQPQHF. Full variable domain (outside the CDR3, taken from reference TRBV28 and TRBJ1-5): DVKVTQSSRYLVKRTGEKVFLECVQDMDHENMFWYRQDPGLGLRLIYFSYDVKMKEKGDIPEGYSVSREKKERFSLILESASTNQTSMYLCASSLFKTGDQPQHFGDGTRLSIL.

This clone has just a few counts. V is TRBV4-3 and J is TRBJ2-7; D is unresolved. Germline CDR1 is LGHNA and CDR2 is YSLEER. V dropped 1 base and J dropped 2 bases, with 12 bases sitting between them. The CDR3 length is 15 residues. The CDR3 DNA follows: TGCGCCAGCAGCCAAGGTTTAGCTAGTACCTACGAGCAGTACTTC. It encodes CASSQGLASTYEQYF.

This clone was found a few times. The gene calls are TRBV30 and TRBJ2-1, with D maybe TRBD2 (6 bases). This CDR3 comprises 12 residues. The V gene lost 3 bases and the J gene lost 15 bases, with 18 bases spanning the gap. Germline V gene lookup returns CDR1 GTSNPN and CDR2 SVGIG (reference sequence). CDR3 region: CAWRGGGLTLFF. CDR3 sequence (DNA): TGTGCCTGGAGGGGGGGTGGTTTGACTCTGTTCTTC.

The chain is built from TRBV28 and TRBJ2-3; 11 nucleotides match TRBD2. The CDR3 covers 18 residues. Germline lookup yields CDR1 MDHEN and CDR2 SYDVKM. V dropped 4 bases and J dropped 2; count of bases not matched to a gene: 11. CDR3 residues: CASSSTGLAGGNTDTQYF. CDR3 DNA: TGTGCCAGCAGTTCTACCGGCCTAGCGGGGGGAAACACAGATACGCAGTATTTT.

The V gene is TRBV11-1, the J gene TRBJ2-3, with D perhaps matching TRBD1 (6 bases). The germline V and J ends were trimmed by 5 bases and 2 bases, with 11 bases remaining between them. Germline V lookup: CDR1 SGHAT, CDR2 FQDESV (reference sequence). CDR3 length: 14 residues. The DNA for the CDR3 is TGTGCCAGCAGCAAAGGGGGAGACACAGATACGCAGTATTTT. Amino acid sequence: CASSKGGDTDTQYF. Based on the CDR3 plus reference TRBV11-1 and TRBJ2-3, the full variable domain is EAEVAQSPRYKITEKSQAVAFWCDPISGHATLYWYRQILGQGPELLVQFQDESVVDDSQLPKDRFSAERLKGVDSTLKIQPAELGDSAMYLCASSKGGDTDTQYFGPGTRLTVL.

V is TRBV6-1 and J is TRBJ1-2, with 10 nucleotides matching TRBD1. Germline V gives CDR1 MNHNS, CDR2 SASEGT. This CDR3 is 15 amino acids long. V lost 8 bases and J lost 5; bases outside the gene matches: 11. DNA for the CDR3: TGTGCCAGCGTAAGCCGGGACAGGGGACAATATGGCTACACCTTC. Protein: CASVSRDRGQYGYTF.